The clone carrying this T cell receptor beta chain came up many times. Each CDR3 protein is one row after TCRdb ran MiXCR on the 5' RACE reads. The profile shows about 52,000 distinct CDR3 sequences, approximately 8% of them singletons. V gave up 5 bases and J gave up 5 bases, with 30 bases separating them. The CDR3 extends over 19 amino acids. Germline-derived CDR1 and CDR2 are SGHVS and FNYEAQ. This entry is derived from a study of early T cells in non-severe SARS-CoV-2 infection. Specimen: whole blood. The clonotype was recovered from an adult who was a healthcare worker with PCR-confirmed SARS-CoV-2 infection or an uninfected control (not recorded which). V is TRBV7-6 and J is TRBJ2-5; the D gene is possibly TRBD2 (5 bases). The CDR3 DNA is TGTGCCAGCAGCCCCTACCCTGGCGCCCGACAACAACGCGGGGAGACCCAGTACTTC. Residues: CASSPYPGARQQRGETQYF.